The 10 T cell receptor beta chains listed next were all sequenced from one sample in a study of blood T cell repertoires in COVID-19. The assay was immunoSEQ multiplex PCR, and TCRdb's table has in-frame clones only and misses some. Here the sample spans 150,000 to 200,000 clones, roughly 79% being singletons. The sample was peripheral blood. The receptors were gathered from a man aged 60 to 69 with active or convalescent COVID-19.

The V call is TRBV10-2, the J call TRBJ2-3; 9 bases map to TRBD2. V was clipped by 3 bases and J by 3 bases; unmatched bases: 1. Germline V lookup: CDR1 WSHSY, CDR2 SAAADI. The CDR3 contains 14 residues. The CDR3, as DNA: TGCGCCAGCAGTGACAGCGGGAGGACAGATACGCAGTATTTT. Translating gives CASSDSGRTDTQYF.

The rearrangement joins TRBV5-8 to TRBJ1-1; 8 bases line up with TRBD1. The CDR3 covers 15 residues. Germline V gives CDR1 SGHTS, CDR2 YDEGEE. V dropped 5 bases and J dropped 0; count of bases not matched to a gene: 6. CDR3 in DNA: TGTGCCAGCAGTTACAGGGGGGGCCTGAACACTGAAGCTTTCTTT. Its translation is CASSYRGGLNTEAFF.

This clone was observed a single time. This chain joins TRBV6-5 and TRBJ2-1, with D maybe TRBD1 (5 bases). The ends were cut back, 7 bases at V and 8 bases at J, with 15 bases in the middle. The CDR3 is 13 residues long. CDR1 is MNHEY and CDR2 is SVGAGI in the germline V gene. As DNA, the CDR3 is TGTGCCAGCAACCAGCGCCTAGGGGATGAGCAGTTCTTC. Its translation: CASNQRLGDEQFF.

In its sample, this clone was seen once. J is TRBJ1-3 and V is TRBV28; TRBD1 is a possible D gene (5 bases). The CDR3 length is 12 residues. CDR1 MDHEN and CDR2 SYDVKM come from the germline V gene. The V and J ends lost 6 bases and 5 bases respectively, with 8 bases between them. The CDR3 coding sequence is TGTGCCAGCAGGCAGGGTCGAAACACCATATATTTT. It codes for CASRQGRNTIYF.

The gene calls are TRBV7-2 and TRBJ1-4; tentatively, D is TRBD1 (5 bases). Trimming took off 3 bases at V and 10 bases at J, with 12 bases between the two ends. The CDR3 length is 13 residues. Per the germline V gene, CDR1 is SGHTA and CDR2 is FQGNSA. In DNA, the CDR3 is TGTGCCAGCAGCTTCGATATTCAGGGAAAACTGTTTTTT. Protein: CASSFDIQGKLFF.

The rearrangement uses TRBV9 and TRBJ2-7; TRBD2 is a possible D gene (5 bases). This CDR3 is 18 amino acids long. Germline V lookup: CDR1 SGDLS, CDR2 YYNGEE. Trimming took 0 bases from V and 2 from J, leaving 21 bases between them. The CDR3 spells CASSVGPQRGRVAYEQYF. The CDR3 DNA reads as TGTGCCAGCAGCGTAGGACCCCAGCGCGGGCGGGTGGCCTACGAGCAGTACTTC.

The chain is built from TRBV6-5 and TRBJ1-1; 8 bases line up with TRBD1. V lost 5 bases to trimming and J lost 1 base; unmatched junction nucleotides: 3. This CDR3 has 14 amino acids. Germline loops: CDR1 MNHEY, CDR2 SVGAGI. The DNA for the CDR3 is TGTGCCAGCAGTCGGACAGGGCCGAACACTGAAGCTTTCTTT. It yields the protein CASSRTGPNTEAFF.

J is TRBJ1-4 and V is TRBV3-1 (or the pseudogene TRBV3-2), with unresolved D. In germline, CDR1 is LGHDT, CDR2 YNNKEL (reference sequence). Between the trimmed V and J ends, which lost 5 bases and 8 bases, there was a span of 12 bases. The CDR3 runs 13 residues. This CDR3 is CASSDGQREKLFF. Here the CDR3 DNA reads TGTGCCAGCAGCGACGGGCAGCGGGAAAAACTGTTTTTT.

J is TRBJ1-1 and V is TRBV10-2; D gene ambiguous. The CDR3 sequence is 13 residues long. V lost 3 bases and J 0 bases, leaving 5 bases between the germline ends. Germline loops: CDR1 WSHSY, CDR2 SAAADI. This CDR3 reads CASSEQLNTEAFF. CDR3 sequence (DNA): TGCGCCAGCAGTGAACAGTTGAACACTGAAGCTTTCTTT.

The V and J genes are TRBV5-1 and TRBJ2-7, with 8 bases that match TRBD1. CDR3 length equals 15 residues. Trimming at V came to 5 bases and at J to 5 bases, leaving 12 bases not matched to a gene. CDR1 is SGHRS, CDR2 YFSETQ, per germline. The CDR3 reads CASSREDRGLDEQYF. The CDR3 coding sequence is TGCGCCAGCAGTCGGGAAGACAGGGGTCTCGACGAGCAGTACTTC.